This T cell receptor (beta chain) was found in a study of blood T cell repertoires in COVID-19. Study overall: The United States, Italy and Spain were the sources of the acute and convalescent COVID-19 samples. PBMCs, B-cell-depleted T cells, or T cells were the source of the cDNA or gDNA that made up the material.

Original analysis: Quantification of nucleated cells was approximated via reference gene primer amplification. This table comes from immunoSEQ multiplex PCR, and its TCRdb copy is limited to in-frame clones, with some not included. V, J and clone size were drawn from that table, and D and trimming were deduced from the DNA. The sample shows under 250,000 clones, about nine tenths of them seen only once. V shed 6 bases and J shed 2 bases, with 13 bases lying between them. The CDR3 runs to 14 residues. Germline assignment: CDR1 LNHDA and CDR2 SQIVND (reference sequence). Material for sequencing was peripheral blood. This chain connects TRBV19 to TRBJ1-1; unclear D gene. The source of this sequence is a man in his sixties who had recovered from COVID-19. The CDR3, as DNA: TGTGCCAGTAGCTATAGAACAGAAAACACTGAAGCTTTCTTT. It encodes CASSYRTENTEAFF.